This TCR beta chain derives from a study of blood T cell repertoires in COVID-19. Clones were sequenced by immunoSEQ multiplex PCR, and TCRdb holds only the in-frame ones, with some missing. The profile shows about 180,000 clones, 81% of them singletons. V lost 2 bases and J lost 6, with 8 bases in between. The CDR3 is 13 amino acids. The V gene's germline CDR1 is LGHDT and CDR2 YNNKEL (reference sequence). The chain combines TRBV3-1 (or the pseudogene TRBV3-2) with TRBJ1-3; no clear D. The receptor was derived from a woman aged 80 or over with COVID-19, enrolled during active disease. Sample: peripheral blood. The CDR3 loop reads CASSQIAPNTIYF. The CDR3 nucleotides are TGTGCCAGCAGCCAAATAGCCCCAAACACCATATATTTT.